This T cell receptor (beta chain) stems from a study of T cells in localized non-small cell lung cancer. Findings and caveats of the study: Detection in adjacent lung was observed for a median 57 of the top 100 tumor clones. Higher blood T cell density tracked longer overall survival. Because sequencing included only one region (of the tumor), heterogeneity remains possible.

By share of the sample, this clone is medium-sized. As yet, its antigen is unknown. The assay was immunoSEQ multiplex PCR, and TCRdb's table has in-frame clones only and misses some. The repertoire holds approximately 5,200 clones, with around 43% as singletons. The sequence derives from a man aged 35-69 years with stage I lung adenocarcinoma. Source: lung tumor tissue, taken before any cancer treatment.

CDR3 protein: CASSLRQSGANVLTF. For the CDR3, the DNA is TGTGCCAGCAGCTTGAGACAGTCTGGGGCCAACGTCCTGACTTTC. This chain joins TRBV11-3 and TRBJ2-6; D is possibly TRBD1 (5 bases). Germline CDR1 reads SGHNT; CDR2 reads YENEEA. V was shortened by 3 bases and J by 1 base, with 7 bases between the two germline ends. This CDR3 has 15 amino acids.